What follows describes a single TCR beta chain. Its antigen target is currently unknown. Per-base qualities were not stored, and no clone one base away is much larger. The data were obtained in a study of cytomegalovirus exposure and HLA in healthy donors (dated by TCRdb to about 2017). Concerning the study at large: According to an earlier analysis of 550 to 700 of the donors, roughly 180 million T cells yielded 117 million unique TCR beta sequences and roughly 280 Gb of sequence data. Roughly 300 gigabases of sequencing data and roughly 81 million unique TCR sequences made up an early release that covered around 640 HLA-typed donors. The genetic ancestry cluster associated with self-reported Caucasian donors included about four fifths of the roughly 400 genotyped donors. The study was designed to test whether signatures of past pathogen exposure could be identified by cataloging public T cell receptors. Using immunosequencing, the study profiled T cell repertoires from some 670 subjects and related those repertoires to cytomegalovirus serostatus. Along with the approximately 650-subject first cohort, a separate validation cohort of over 90 different subjects was used. To predict cytomegalovirus infection status, the study combined high-throughput TCR immunosequencing, statistical association of individual TCRs with disease status, and machine learning. In a later analysis, previously published TCR beta repertoires from 500 to 750 donors were re-analyzed and high-resolution HLA genotyping was added so that TCR occurrence patterns could be studied. The later analysis used no new phenotypic data to find candidate immune exposures, relying instead on TCR beta sequences and their occurrence across donors. To decide whether each TCR beta V gene segment behaved as functional or pseudogenic, an earlier analysis of nearly 600 of the donors relied on high-throughput TCR beta sequencing. Donor age, sex, ethnicity and CMV serostatus were collected together with the repertoire data. In a later genetic analysis, genome-wide SNP genotypes for about 55% of the roughly 700 donors were used, and that subset was treated as a discovery cohort. Every discovery cohort repertoire had been produced on one sequencing platform. Class I and class II HLA loci were covered by the typing at four-digit resolution. The number of donors typed differed by locus, with 629-630 for A, B, C, DRB1 and DQB1, roughly 520 for DQA1, nearly 610 for DPA1, and around 460 for DPB1. About 5 DR-DQ haplotypes were handled as single units for association and clustering, since linkage in the cohort was strong. Among almost 400 genotyped donors of the cohort, an average of approximately 240,000 unique TCR beta nucleotide sequences were sequenced per donor, roughly a sixth of them non-productive.

Libraries came from the immunoSEQ multiplex PCR assay. For the multiplex PCR, a mixture combining 60 forward primers for TCR Vbeta segments and 13 reverse primers for TCR Jbeta segments was used. The CDR3 region of rearranged TCR beta genes was amplified from genomic DNA by a multiplex PCR assay. Amplified TCR beta libraries were sequenced as 87-base-pair reads on the Illumina HiSeq System. The original pipeline was this. Across the 600 to 700 repertoires, a later analysis counted tens of millions of unique TCR beta chains, approximately 10 million of which were shared by at least two donors. Raw reads were error-corrected and collapsed into unique sequences with a nearest-neighbor algorithm that merged closely related sequences to remove PCR and sequencing errors. To assign V, D and J gene segments, CDR3 sequences were aligned to IMGT reference sequences. Each retained sequence needed at least a six-nucleotide match to both a V gene segment and a J gene segment. Rearrangements were called productive when the CDR3 lacked stop codons and stayed in frame with V and J; all others were non-productive. Following IMGT convention, CDR3 was defined as the stretch from the second conserved V-encoded cysteine up to the conserved J-encoded phenylalanine. The earlier analysis of 450 to 750 of the donors excluded any sequence lacking an unambiguous match to a single V gene segment. In an earlier analysis of a few hundred of the donors, V segments were called functional above 56.7% productive rearrangements and were called segregating when the between-donor standard deviation exceeded 5%. A statistical classification framework was built for diagnosing cytomegalovirus status from the catalog of TCR beta chain sequences. In a later analysis, TCR nucleotide sequences were compared against IMGT/GENE-DB human TR gene sequences so that V and J genes could be assigned. A later analysis assigned CDR3 sequences and most-parsimonious VDJ recombination scenarios with the TCRdist pipeline. A later analysis defined each TCR beta chain by its CDR3 amino acid sequence plus V-gene family, and excluded reads lacking a unique V-gene family. A later analysis removed 600 or so highly shared, low-generation-probability nucleotide sequences to deal with suspected cross-contamination and a sequencing artifact. In a later analysis, a clonal expansion index for each public chain was calculated from normalized within-repertoire ranks of inferred template counts. A later analysis computed generation probabilities with a VDJ recombination model fitted to out-of-frame rearrangements, and checked the results against IGoR. In a later analysis, TCR-TCR, TCR-HLA and TCR-CMV co-occurrence was scored with hypergeometric tests, and a repertoire-size bias correction was applied to TCR pairs. To estimate false discovery rates, a later analysis permuted the HLA or CMV assignments 20 times. In a later analysis, co-occurring TCRs were grouped with DBSCAN, and TCRdist sequence similarity was added when clustering was performed within HLA-allele-positive subsets. For co-occurrence clustering, repertoires with fewer than 30,000 or more than 120,000 public chains were excluded, along with roughly 5 repertoires with anomalous nucleotide sharing. What TCRdb holds here is the immuneACCESS table cut down to in-frame rearrangements. Part of the clones is not present; checked against another copy, under half of the missing clones reflect an unresolved V gene, and the others are unexplained. V and J calls and clone size are copied from that table; D and trimming were computed from the DNA. This sample is represented by some 36,000 clones; about 70% of them were singletons. The top ten clonotypes cover approximately 7% of the sample.

The cohort consisted of hundreds of healthy bone marrow donors. Cohort members were all nominally healthy when sampled, although unrecorded immune exposures were likely present. The donor was CMV seronegative and was included in the group of about 350 seronegative cohort members. A peripheral blood sample was provided by each donor, and peripheral blood mononuclear cells were used for TCR beta sequencing. The Qiagen DNeasy Blood Extraction Kit was used to extract genomic DNA from the blood cell samples. The CDR3 runs 14 residues from the cysteine to the phenylalanine. Only CDR3 DNA remains: 42 bases, in frame from the first base. V has 6 bases trimmed and J has 5 bases trimmed; junction bases matching no gene number 7. Via the germline V gene, CDR1 is MNHEY and CDR2 SVGAGI. Broader findings and caveats from the paper: Because counts were too low, 15 or so rarely observed V segments, including chromosome 9 orphons, were excluded from the earlier analysis of 500 to 700 of the donors. Several of the top co-occurrence clusters appeared to be linked to parvovirus B19, influenza, CMV and Epstein-Barr virus, according to a later analysis. Most CMV-associated TCR beta chains appeared to be HLA-restricted in a later analysis, and the HLA associations seemed to be driven largely by CMV exposure. The study gave a list of around 170 TCR beta chains associated with cytomegalovirus. Immune exposure information for the cohort was limited to CMV serostatus. In an earlier analysis of approximately 590 of the donors, most TCR beta V segments were observed in productive rearrangements about 87% or about 30% of the time, broadly matching IMGT annotations. Specific HLA alleles were associated with about 17,000 TCR beta sequences at a false discovery rate of 0.05 in a later analysis. In this cohort, only TCR beta chains were sequenced, and detectable features were limited by the absence of alpha or paired-chain data. Correlated functional status among segregating V segments might reflect linkage disequilibrium, but an unknown experimental factor could not be ruled out. A group of highly shared sequence variants was considered likely to be a technical artifact of the sequencing pipeline. The authors suggested that the approach could potentially be extended to other disease states and immunological phenotypes. The classifier was reported to diagnose cytomegalovirus status with high specificity and sensitivity in both the original cohort and the validation cohort. In a later genetic analysis, a missense DCLRE1C variant was associated with V-gene and J-gene trimming of TCR beta chains, and the association was replicated in an independent cohort. According to a later genetic analysis, donors in an Asian-associated ancestry cluster had fewer N-insertions in productive TCRs than the roughly 700-donor mean. In a later analysis, HLA-associated TCR beta chains showed more clonal expansion and lower generation probabilities than non-associated chains that were equally common. A few of the identified cytomegalovirus-associated TCR beta chains were confirmed in vitro to be specific for cytomegalovirus antigens. HLA typing was unavailable for some donors at each locus, so association tests used only the typed subset. While some public TCRs were present in many individuals, most TCR sequences turned up only very rarely across donors. Assigning TCR associations to individual alleles was difficult when HLA alleles, especially DR and DQ, strongly co-occurred. A later analysis found that TCR association rates varied across HLA loci, with DRB1 alleles showing the most associated TCRs and HLA-C alleles the fewest. The presence/absence analyses assumed that sequencing depth was roughly uniform across donors, and that assumption may not be true. A further reported finding was that TCR beta sequences accurately predicted the HLA-A and HLA-B alleles for most subjects in the first cohort. Some IMGT-functional V segments, including TRBV6-2 and TRBV6-3, could not be told apart with the 87-base-pair reads, so those segments were excluded.

The specimen was PBMCs. In this chain, TRBV6-5 is recombined with TRBJ2-7, and 10 junction bases match TRBD1. The origin of this receptor is a man under 40 in good health and CMV-seronegative. CDR3 reads: CASSSPGQGNEQYF. The DNA reads TGTGCCAGCAGCTCACCGGGACAGGGGAACGAGCAGTACTTC.